Following are 26 T cell receptor beta chains from one sample sequenced in a study of CD8+ T cells in alopecia areata. Extraction and reverse transcription of RNA yielded cDNA as the sequencing template. The method was immunoSEQ multiplex PCR; TCRdb's version includes in-frame clones alone and lacks a portion of them. The data show 110,000 or so clones, about 54% seen once. Stated treatment: oral pan-JAK inhibitor, 5-10 mg twice daily. The specimen was CD8+ T cells sorted from blood, collected at week 4, from a patient treated with tofacitinib. The receptors here all came from a human donor with alopecia areata.

The chain has TRBV27 and TRBJ2-2; unclear D gene. The CDR3 totals 15 residues. The V and J ends lost 0 bases and 1 base respectively, with 6 bases between them. CDR1 and CDR2 (germline): MNHEY, SMNVEV (reference sequence). This CDR3 is CASSLSNLNTGELFF. The DNA of the CDR3 is TGTGCCAGCAGTTTATCGAACCTGAACACCGGGGAGCTGTTTTTT.

This clone is categorized as medium-sized (0.01 to 0.1%). The chain carries TRBV10-3 and TRBJ1-2; unclear D gene. CDR1 is ENHRY, CDR2 SYGVKD, per germline. V shed 8 bases and J shed 2 bases, with 15 bases lying between them. This CDR3 is built from 14 residues. This CDR3 is CAIAEGSVNYGYTF. CDR3 DNA: TGTGCCATCGCCGAGGGATCTGTGAACTATGGCTACACCTTC.

As for this clone: This CDR3 is also generated by other DNA sequences in the sample. V gene TRBV6-4 combines with J gene TRBJ2-3; the match to TRBD2 covers 8 bases. Per germline, CDR1 MRHNA and CDR2 SNTAGT. V trimming: 0 bases; J trimming: 1 base; junction bases outside the gene matches: 0. This CDR3 has 15 amino acids. The CDR3 nucleotides are TGTGCCAGCAGTGACTCTAGCGGGGGCACAGATACGCAGTATTTT. This sequence encodes CASSDSSGGTDTQYF.

V and J are TRBV30 and TRBJ1-2; the D gene is possibly TRBD1 (6 bases). Germline CDR1 reads GTSNPN; CDR2 reads SVGIG (reference sequence). Trimming removed 3 bases from V and 3 bases from J, with 11 bases in between. The CDR3 length is 13 residues. The CDR3 DNA is TGTGCCTGGAGGGTGGACAGTCACTATGGCTACACCTTC. Translation: CAWRVDSHYGYTF.

This clone was seen only once. The chain recombines TRBV19 with TRBJ1-1, with D unresolved. There are 14 residues in the CDR3. From germline, CDR1 is LNHDA and CDR2 SQIVND (reference sequence). V dropped 3 bases and J dropped 1 base, with 9 bases sitting between them. The chain's CDR3 is CASSILTGNTEAFF. The CDR3 nucleotides are TGTGCCAGTAGTATTCTGACCGGGAACACTGAAGCTTTCTTT.

The table lists this clone with a few counts. V and J are TRBV29-1 and TRBJ2-7; D is perhaps TRBD2 (6 bases). The V end lost 7 bases, the J end lost 2 bases, and 15 bases lay between the germline ends. CDR3 length equals 13 residues. The germline V gene has CDR1 SQVTM and CDR2 ANQGSEA. The CDR3 loop is CSGGSGGPYEQYF. In DNA, the CDR3 is TGCAGCGGGGGCTCTGGAGGGCCCTACGAGCAGTACTTC.

V gene TRBV6-6 combines with J gene TRBJ2-3, with 9 bases lining up with TRBD1. V was pared by 4 bases and J by 4 bases, with 6 bases of the junction left unmatched. Germline CDR1 reads MNHNY; CDR2 reads SVGAGI (reference sequence). The CDR3 is 15 amino acids. The CDR3 reads CASSSAGTGPDTQYF. CDR3 sequence (DNA): TGTGCCAGCAGTTCCGCCGGGACAGGGCCAGATACGCAGTATTTT.

The V gene is TRBV2, the J gene TRBJ2-7; tentatively, D is TRBD1 (6 bases). This CDR3 is built from 14 residues. Trimming took off 7 bases at V and 2 bases at J, with 15 bases between the two ends. Germline CDR1 is SNHLY and CDR2 is FYNNEI. The CDR3 here is CASKLRDIPYEQYF. CDR3 nucleotides: TGTGCCAGCAAGCTCCGGGACATACCCTACGAGCAGTACTTC. Full variable domain (rest looked up from reference TRBV2 and TRBJ2-7): EPEVTQTPSHQVTQMGQEVILRCVPISNHLYFYWYRQILGQKVEFLVSFYNNEISEKSEIFDDQFSVERPDGSNFTLKIRSTKLEDSAMYFCASKLRDIPYEQYFGPGTRLTVT.

This clone was detected only a few times. The V and J genes are TRBV28 and TRBJ1-2; D gene ambiguous. This CDR3 comprises 13 residues. V gave up 3 bases and J gave up 8 bases, with 13 bases separating them. Germline lookup yields CDR1 MDHEN and CDR2 SYDVKM. CDR3 loop: CASSFIPYKGYTF. DNA of the CDR3: TGTGCCAGCAGTTTCATACCTTACAAAGGCTACACCTTC.

The V gene is TRBV30, the J gene TRBJ1-2; D gene ambiguous. The CDR3 contains 9 residues. V shed 5 bases and J shed 6 bases, with 4 bases lying between them. CDR1 is GTSNPN, CDR2 SVGIG, per germline (reference sequence). The CDR3 spells CAWGDGYTF. The CDR3 coding sequence is TGTGCCTGGGGTGATGGCTACACCTTC.

The V and J genes are TRBV29-1 and TRBJ2-3, with D unresolved. Germline V CDR1 and CDR2: SQVTM, ANQGSEA. The CDR3 runs to 10 residues. V was trimmed by 4 bases and J by 6 bases, leaving 5 bases between them. The CDR3 is CSVVRDTQYF. The CDR3 region has the DNA TGCAGCGTTGTTCGTGATACGCAGTATTTT.

There are a few counts of this clone. This chain uses TRBV30 with TRBJ1-2; D is possibly TRBD1 (6 bases). Between the trimmed V and J ends, which lost 2 bases and 3 bases, there was a span of 19 bases. CDR1 is GTSNPN and CDR2 is SVGIG in the germline V gene (reference sequence). The CDR3 loop spans 16 amino acids. CDR3 sequence reads: CAWSQLRGANDYGYTF. The DNA for the CDR3 is TGTGCCTGGAGTCAATTGAGGGGGGCGAACGACTATGGCTACACCTTC.

CDR3 DNA: TGTGCCAGCAGCCCGGGACGGCCCTACGAGCAGTACTTC. Translating gives CASSPGRPYEQYF. This chain joins TRBV11-2 and TRBJ2-7; D is tentatively TRBD1 or TRBD2 (5 bases each). The germline V gene has CDR1 SGHAT and CDR2 FQNNGV. V was pared by 5 bases and J by 2 bases, with 10 bases between. There are 13 residues in the CDR3.

J is TRBJ2-3 and V is TRBV7-2; TRBD1 matches at 9 bases. V was clipped by 5 bases and J by 5 bases; unmatched bases: 11. Germline CDR1 is SGHTA and CDR2 is FQGNSA. This CDR3 has 16 amino acids. The CDR3 region is CASSPPPGQGEDTQYF. The CDR3 nucleotides read TGTGCCAGCAGCCCTCCCCCGGGACAGGGAGAAGATACGCAGTATTTT.

The rearrangement joins TRBV29-1 to TRBJ1-1; D is undetermined. The germline gives CDR1 SQVTM, CDR2 ANQGSEA. Trimming took 1 base from V and 3 from J, leaving 6 bases between them. CDR3 length equals 12 residues. CDR3 nucleotide sequence: TGCAGCGTTGAAGTACGGGACACTGAAGCTTTCTTT. This translates into CSVEVRDTEAFF.

This clone was detected only once. The genes are TRBV18 and TRBJ2-7, with D maybe TRBD2 (5 bases). The CDR3 contains 14 residues. The germline V gene encodes CDR1 KGHSH and CDR2 LQKENI. Trimming stripped 6 bases from V and 5 bases from J, with 17 bases between. The CDR3 region has the DNA TGTGCCAGCTCTGAGGGAAGTTCGCTCCACGAGCAGTACTTC. It is translated as CASSEGSSLHEQYF.

The gene calls are TRBV27 and TRBJ1-2; no definite D call. The CDR3 sequence is 13 residues long. The V gene lost 6 bases and the J gene lost 0 bases, with 8 bases spanning the gap. The V gene's germline CDR1 is MNHEY and CDR2 SMNVEV (reference sequence). In DNA, the CDR3 is TGTGCCAGCAGGGGGAGAGCTAACTATGGCTACACCTTC. This sequence encodes CASRGRANYGYTF.

The rearrangement uses TRBV28 and TRBJ2-3; the D is unclear. The CDR3 extends over 14 amino acids. V lost 3 bases to trimming and J lost 3 bases, with 10 bases between them. CDR1 and CDR2 from the germline V gene are MDHEN and SYDVKM. The CDR3 spells CASSFYSPTDTQYF. The CDR3 DNA follows: TGTGCCAGCAGTTTCTACAGCCCGACAGATACGCAGTATTTT.

V is TRBV7-9 and J is TRBJ2-7; D is ambiguous. Per germline, CDR1 SEHNR and CDR2 FQNEAQ (reference sequence). V was trimmed by 5 bases and J by 3 bases, leaving 11 bases between them. This CDR3 region has 13 residues. The CDR3 nucleotides are TGTGCCAGCAGCGACGGACGAGGCTACGAGCAGTACTTC. Translation gives CASSDGRGYEQYF.

The gene calls are TRBV6-1 and TRBJ2-1; the D is unclear. The CDR3 extends over 13 amino acids. The germline V gene encodes CDR1 MNHNS and CDR2 SASEGT. V was trimmed by 4 bases and J by 5 bases, leaving 9 bases between them. Here the CDR3 reads CASSVTPDNEQFF. In nucleotides, the CDR3 is TGTGCCAGCAGTGTCACCCCGGACAATGAGCAGTTCTTC.

The chain employs TRBV4-1 and TRBJ2-7; 9 nucleotides agree with TRBD1. Unmatched junction bases numbered 0, after V lost 4 bases and J lost 5 bases. The CDR3 is 12 residues long. Germline V gene sequence: CDR1 MGHRA, CDR2 YSYEKL. The CDR3: CASSRDRDEQYF. For the CDR3, the DNA is TGCGCCAGCAGCCGGGACAGGGACGAGCAGTACTTC.

J is TRBJ2-1 and V is TRBV9; the D gene is possibly TRBD2 (5 bases). Trimming shortened V by 0 bases and J by 8 bases, and 12 bases separated the two germline ends. Germline-derived CDR1 and CDR2 are SGDLS and YYNGEE. This CDR3 comprises 14 residues. The CDR3 loop is CASSVGNSDDEQFF. CDR3 DNA: TGTGCCAGCAGCGTAGGTAATAGCGACGATGAGCAGTTCTTC.

CDR3 residues: CSVEEVNLRREQYF. The CDR3 DNA reads as TGCAGCGTTGAAGAAGTCAACCTGAGGAGGGAGCAGTACTTC. The V gene is TRBV29-1, the J gene TRBJ2-7, with D possibly TRBD2 on 5 matching bases. CDR1 is SQVTM and CDR2 is ANQGSEA in the germline V gene. The V end was cut by 0 bases, the J end by 7 bases, with 16 bases between. The CDR3 loop spans 14 amino acids.

This chain links TRBV29-1 with TRBJ2-7; maybe TRBD2 (6 bases). V was cut by 7 bases and J by 4 bases, with 17 bases left in between. Germline loops: CDR1 SQVTM, CDR2 ANQGSEA. The CDR3 contains 13 residues. CDR3 coding DNA: TGCAGCGCGGGACTGGCGACCTCTTACGAGCAGTACTTC. Residues: CSAGLATSYEQYF.

This sequence joins TRBV29-1 and TRBJ1-2, with 9 bases identical to TRBD1. The CDR3 is 14 residues long. Germline assignment: CDR1 SQVTM and CDR2 ANQGSEA. V lost 4 bases, J lost 8 bases, and 11 bases stayed unmatched. The CDR3 loop is CSVVGDRAWEGYTF. CDR3 in DNA: TGCAGCGTTGTCGGGGACAGGGCCTGGGAGGGCTACACCTTC.

V is TRBV7-9 and J is TRBJ2-7; 9 bases agree with TRBD1. J lost 0 bases, V lost 5 bases, and 8 bases had no gene match. Per the germline V gene, CDR1 is SEHNR and CDR2 is FQNEAQ (reference sequence). CDR3 length: 16 amino acids. CDR3 in amino acids: CASSRSTGGTSYEQYF. The CDR3 DNA reads as TGTGCCAGCAGCCGGTCGACAGGGGGAACCTCCTACGAGCAGTACTTC.